This T cell receptor (beta chain) was profiled in a study of cytomegalovirus exposure and HLA in healthy donors. General observations from the study: Highly shared sequence variants in one cluster were likely a sequencing artifact. Associated with HLA alleles at 0.05 false discovery rate in a later analysis were 17,000 or so TCR beta sequences. Across all donors, roughly uniform sequencing depth was an assumption of the presence/absence analyses.

PCR was performed using 60 Vbeta and 13 Jbeta primers. The assay was immunoSEQ multiplex PCR, and TCRdb's table has in-frame clones only and misses some. Of approximately 91,000 clones listed, around 67% are singletons. Comment on this clone: Antigen: not known.

This CDR3 region has 15 residues. After removal of 1 base from V and 4 bases from J, the junction contained 5 bases not matched to a gene. Germline V gene lookup returns CDR1 LNHDA and CDR2 SQIVND (reference sequence). The chain links TRBV19 to TRBJ1-1; 8 nucleotides line up with TRBD1. This TCR was recovered from a human donor in good health. The sequencing sample was made of PBMCs. CDR3 protein: CASSIGVQGATEAFF. The DNA of the CDR3 is TGTGCCAGTAGTATAGGTGTGCAGGGGGCCACTGAAGCTTTCTTT.